This T cell receptor beta chain was sequenced for a study of shared clonotypes between healthy human individuals. V lost 2 bases, J lost 2 bases, and 7 bases lay in between. The CDR3 totals 13 residues. Germline CDR1 reads MDHEN; CDR2 reads SYDVKM. Researchers ran the assay at a deep level. Replicate PCRs from sorted subsets contained around 200 ng DNA, which is 31,000 or so T cell genomes. The authors' processing: ImmunoSEQ gave junction-only sequences without quality scores, so filtering differed. Assay: immunoSEQ multiplex PCR; the TCRdb copy retains only in-frame clones and omits some. That table gives V, J and clone size, and the DNA gave D and trimming. The data hold around 2,000,000 clones, with 85% to 95% observed a single time. CD8 cells classed as naive were CD45RO-negative and positively selected for CCR7, excluding terminally differentiated effector memory CD45RA+ cells. Donors comprised healthy HIV-negative adults lacking recent acute infections or vaccinations.

This chain connects TRBV28 to TRBJ2-7; D is uncertain. The sample comprised naive CD8+ T cells from PBMCs. This receptor was identified in a man between 18 and 29 years old in good health. Some clones in this sample may be carry-over from other donors' samples. The chain's CDR3 is CASSLLPTYEQYF. The CDR3 DNA is TGTGCCAGCAGTTTACTACCGACCTACGAGCAGTACTTC.